This T cell receptor beta chain was sequenced in a study of blood T cell repertoires in COVID-19. Study overall: Spain, Italy and the United States supplied samples that represented acute and convalescent COVID-19. Sources were T cells, B-cell-depleted T cells, or PBMCs; the material itself was cDNA or gDNA.

From germline, CDR1 is MDHEN and CDR2 SYDVKM. The V segment lost 5 bases and the J segment 2 bases; nucleotides outside the gene matches: 7. The CDR3 contains 15 residues. Data came from immunoSEQ multiplex PCR; TCRdb stores just in-frame clones and leaves some out. The data show about 110,000 clones, about three quarters seen once. The sequence was obtained from a human donor in a cohort sampled during active or convalescent COVID-19. Input material: peripheral blood. The V gene is TRBV28, the J gene TRBJ2-7; 9 nucleotides match TRBD1. The CDR3 coding sequence is TGTGCCAGCAGTGAACCGGGACAGGGCACCTACGAGCAGTACTTC. Its protein product is CASSEPGQGTYEQYF.